What follows is one T cell receptor beta chain and its context. Its antigen is undetermined. TCRdb analysed the 5' RACE reads with MiXCR anew, one entry per CDR3 protein. The sample comprises about 90,000 distinct CDR3 sequences, over 13% of which are singletons, and around two fifths rests with the top ten. These data come from a study of T-cell memory formation after mild COVID-19. In the study overall: Clustering of TCRs was largely donor specific.

This CDR3 spans 11 amino acids. CDR1 and CDR2 from the germline V gene are SQVTM and ANQGSEA. V shed 6 bases, J shed 7 bases, and the junction held 2 bases outside the gene matches. Study-level findings and limits: Contracting clones from day 15 to 85 showed balanced CD4/CD8; later expanders favored CD4+.

This sequence joins TRBV29-1 and TRBJ1-2, with 10 bases aligning to TRBD1. The clonotype originates from a man younger than 35 who had mild COVID-19 (a few samples of this study predate the infection). Cell type and time point are not known. Sequencing used PBMCs or a T cell subset sorted from them (not recorded which). CDR3 sequence: CSVTGGTGYTF. DNA of the CDR3: TGCAGCGTGACAGGGGGCACTGGCTACACCTTC.